This TCR beta chain was profiled in a study of blood T cell repertoires in COVID-19. Deletions cut 5 bases from V and 7 bases from J, with 17 bases between. The germline V gene encodes CDR1 GTSNPN and CDR2 SVGIG (reference sequence). This CDR3 has 13 residues. Only one count was recorded for this clone. Here immunoSEQ multiplex PCR was the method, and the copy in TCRdb shows in-frame clones only, minus some. The sample holds about 480,000 clones, 70% to 90% seen once. Material: PBMCs or T cells enriched from blood (not recorded which). The V call is TRBV30, the J call TRBJ2-5, with D perhaps matching TRBD2 (7 bases). This TCR was recovered from a woman between 18 and 30 years old with acute COVID-19. The CDR3 sequence: CAWVVQGGGTQYF. DNA of the CDR3: TGTGCCTGGGTGGTCCAGGGAGGGGGGACCCAGTACTTC.